This entry is about one TCR beta chain. As yet, its antigen is unknown. The CDR3 is 17 residues long. Germline loops: CDR1 MDHEN, CDR2 SYDVKM. This entry belongs to a study of CXCR3-negative and CXCR3-positive naive CD8 T cells. Study-wide results and caveats: Diversity was high in both naive subsets and much lower in memory cells. CXCR3-positive naive cells carried more hydrophobic TRB CDR3s than CXCR3-negative ones.

UMI-labeled 5' RACE yielded the TRB cDNA libraries. TCRdb reprocessed the 5' RACE reads and stores each CDR3 protein as one record, lacking DNA. Its table records under 85,000 distinct CDR3 sequences. Definition of naive CD8+ T cells rested on a CD45RO-CCR7+CD27+CD95- profile. This TCR was sampled from a human donor in good health. Some clones in this sample may be carry-over from other donors' samples. The sample comprised naive CXCR3- CD8+ T cells from blood. As for subset: CD45RO-CCR7+CD27+CD95- naive CD8+ T cells lacking CXCR3 (TNR3-). The V gene is TRBV28, the J gene TRBJ1-6; no DNA is available, so the TRBD1 call from TCRdb remains unchecked. The CDR3 loop reads CASSFPRPGTGNSPLHF.